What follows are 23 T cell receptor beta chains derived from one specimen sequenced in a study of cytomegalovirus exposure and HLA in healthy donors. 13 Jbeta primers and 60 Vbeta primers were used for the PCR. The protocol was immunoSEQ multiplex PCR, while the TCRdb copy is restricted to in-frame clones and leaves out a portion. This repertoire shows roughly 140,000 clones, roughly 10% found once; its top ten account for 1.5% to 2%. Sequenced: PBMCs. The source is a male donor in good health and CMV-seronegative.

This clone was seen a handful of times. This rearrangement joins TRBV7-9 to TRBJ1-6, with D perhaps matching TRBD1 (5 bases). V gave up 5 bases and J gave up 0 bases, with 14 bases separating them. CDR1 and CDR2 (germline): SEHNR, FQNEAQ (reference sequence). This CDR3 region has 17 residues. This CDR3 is CASSAPQGSSYNSPLHF. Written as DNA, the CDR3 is TGTGCCAGCAGCGCCCCTCAGGGCAGCTCCTATAATTCACCCCTCCACTTT.

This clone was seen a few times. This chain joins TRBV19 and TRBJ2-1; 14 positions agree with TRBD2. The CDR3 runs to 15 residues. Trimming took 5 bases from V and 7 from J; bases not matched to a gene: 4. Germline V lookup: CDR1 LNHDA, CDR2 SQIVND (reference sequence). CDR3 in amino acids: CASSQTSGRGNEQFF. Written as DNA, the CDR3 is TGTGCCAGTAGTCAGACTAGCGGGAGGGGAAATGAGCAGTTCTTC. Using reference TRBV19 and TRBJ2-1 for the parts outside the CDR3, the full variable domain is DGGITQSPKYLFRKEGQNVTLSCEQNLNHDAMYWYRQDPGQGLRLIYYSQIVNDFQKGDIAEGYSVSREKKESFPLTVTSAQKNPTAFYLCASSQTSGRGNEQFFGPGTRLTVL.

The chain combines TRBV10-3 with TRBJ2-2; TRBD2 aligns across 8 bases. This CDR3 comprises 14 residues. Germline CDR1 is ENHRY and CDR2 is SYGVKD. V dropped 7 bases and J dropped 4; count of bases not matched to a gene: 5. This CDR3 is CAITRLAGTGELFF. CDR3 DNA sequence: TGTGCCATCACTCGGCTAGCGGGCACCGGGGAGCTGTTTTTT.

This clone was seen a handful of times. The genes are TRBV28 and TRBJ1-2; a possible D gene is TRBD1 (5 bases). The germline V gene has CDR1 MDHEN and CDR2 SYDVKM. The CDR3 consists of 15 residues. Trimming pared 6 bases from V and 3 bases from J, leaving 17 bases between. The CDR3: CASRSGSGNHYGYTF. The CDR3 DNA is TGTGCCAGCAGGTCCGGGTCAGGGAATCACTATGGCTACACCTTC.

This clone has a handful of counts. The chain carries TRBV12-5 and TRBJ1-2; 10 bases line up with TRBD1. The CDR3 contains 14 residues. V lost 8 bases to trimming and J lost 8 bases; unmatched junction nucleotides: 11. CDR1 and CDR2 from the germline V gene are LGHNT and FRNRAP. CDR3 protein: CASSQSGTGDGYTF. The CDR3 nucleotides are TGTGCTAGTTCTCAATCCGGGACAGGGGACGGCTACACCTTC.

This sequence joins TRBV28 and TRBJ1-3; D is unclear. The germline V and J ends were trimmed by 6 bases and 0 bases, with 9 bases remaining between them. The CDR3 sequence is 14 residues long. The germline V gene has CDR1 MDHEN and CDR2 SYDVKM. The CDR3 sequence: CASRTHYSGNTIYF. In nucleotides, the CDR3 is TGTGCCAGCAGAACTCACTACTCTGGAAACACCATATATTTT.

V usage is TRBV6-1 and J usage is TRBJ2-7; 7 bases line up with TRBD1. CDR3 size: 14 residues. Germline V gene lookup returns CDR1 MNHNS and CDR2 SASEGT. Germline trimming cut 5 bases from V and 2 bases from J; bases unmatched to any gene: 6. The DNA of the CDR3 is TGTGCCAGCAGTTATTCGACAGGGCCCTACGAGCAGTACTTC. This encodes CASSYSTGPYEQYF.

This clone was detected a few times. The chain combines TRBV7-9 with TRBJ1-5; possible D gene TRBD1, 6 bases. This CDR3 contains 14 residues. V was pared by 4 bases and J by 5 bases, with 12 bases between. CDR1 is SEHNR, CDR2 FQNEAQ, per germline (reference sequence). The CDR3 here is CASSSKAGDQPQHF. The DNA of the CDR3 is TGTGCCAGCAGCTCAAAGGCAGGGGATCAGCCCCAGCATTTT.

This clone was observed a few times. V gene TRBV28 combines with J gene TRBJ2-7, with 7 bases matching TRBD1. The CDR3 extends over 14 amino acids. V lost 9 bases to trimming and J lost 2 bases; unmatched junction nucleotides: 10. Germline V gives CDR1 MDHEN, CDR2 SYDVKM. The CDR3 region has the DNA TGTGCCAGTACGACGACAGGGTTCACCTACGAGCAGTACTTC. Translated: CASTTTGFTYEQYF. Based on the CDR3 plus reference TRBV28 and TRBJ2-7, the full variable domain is DVKVTQSSRYLVKRTGEKVFLECVQDMDHENMFWYRQDPGLGLRLIYFSYDVKMKEKGDIPEGYSVSREKKERFSLILESASTNQTSMYLCASTTTGFTYEQYFGPGTRLTVT.

This CDR3 reads CASSRLYGYTF. In nucleotides, the CDR3 is TGTGCCAGCAGCCGTCTTTATGGCTACACCTTC. V and J are TRBV5-6 and TRBJ1-2, with no clear D. The germline gives CDR1 SGHDT, CDR2 YYEEEE. The V and J ends lost 4 bases and 5 bases respectively, with 6 bases between them. There are 11 residues in the CDR3.

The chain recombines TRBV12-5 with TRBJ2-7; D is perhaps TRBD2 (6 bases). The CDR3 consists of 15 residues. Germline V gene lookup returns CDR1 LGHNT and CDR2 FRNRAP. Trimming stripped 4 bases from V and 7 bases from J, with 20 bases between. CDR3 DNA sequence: TGTGCTAGTGGTTCCGTGGGGGGTACCCCCGGTGAGCAGTACTTC. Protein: CASGSVGGTPGEQYF.

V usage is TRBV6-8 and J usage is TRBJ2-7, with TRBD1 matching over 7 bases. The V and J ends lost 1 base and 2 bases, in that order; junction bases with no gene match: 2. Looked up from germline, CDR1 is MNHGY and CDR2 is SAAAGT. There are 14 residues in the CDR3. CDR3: CASSYWDSTYEQYF. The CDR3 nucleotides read TGTGCCAGCAGTTACTGGGACAGCACCTACGAGCAGTACTTC.

The CDR3 DNA reads TGTGCCAGAAGCATGGGGAGAGAGAACACCGGGGAGCTGTTTTTT. Translation: CARSMGRENTGELFF. This chain connects TRBV5-3 to TRBJ2-2; perhaps TRBD2 as D (5 bases). TRBV5-3 is placed among ORFs of uncertain function. The CDR3 is made up of 15 amino acids. V was clipped by 4 bases and J by 1 base, with 11 bases between them.

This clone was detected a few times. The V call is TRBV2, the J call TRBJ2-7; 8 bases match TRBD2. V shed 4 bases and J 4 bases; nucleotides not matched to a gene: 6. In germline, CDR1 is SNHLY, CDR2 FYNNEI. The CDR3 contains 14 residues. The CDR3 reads CASSGGGLGYEQYF. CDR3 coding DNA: TGTGCCAGCAGTGGCGGGGGGCTCGGGTACGAGCAGTACTTC.

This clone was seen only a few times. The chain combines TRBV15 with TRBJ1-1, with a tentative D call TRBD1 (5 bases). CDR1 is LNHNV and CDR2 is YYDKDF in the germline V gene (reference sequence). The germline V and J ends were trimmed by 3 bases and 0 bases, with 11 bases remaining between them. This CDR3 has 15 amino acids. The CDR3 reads CATSRAGRLNTEAFF. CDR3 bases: TGTGCCACCAGCAGGGCGGGACGGCTGAACACTGAAGCTTTCTTT.

CDR3 region: CASSPDSIASYEQYF. The DNA of the CDR3 is TGTGCCAGCAGCCCGGACAGTATTGCCTCCTACGAGCAGTACTTC. The J gene is TRBJ2-7, the V gene TRBV6-6, with a weak D call TRBD1 (6 bases). The CDR3 has 15 amino acids. Germline CDR1 reads MNHNY; CDR2 reads SVGAGI (reference sequence). The germline V and J ends were trimmed by 6 bases and 0 bases, with 15 bases remaining between them.

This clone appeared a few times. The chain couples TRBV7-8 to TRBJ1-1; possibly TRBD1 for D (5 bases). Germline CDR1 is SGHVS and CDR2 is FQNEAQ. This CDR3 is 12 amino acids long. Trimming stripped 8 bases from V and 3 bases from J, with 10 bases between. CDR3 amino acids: CASGGGDTEAFF. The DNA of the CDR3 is TGTGCCAGCGGCGGAGGGGACACTGAAGCTTTCTTT.

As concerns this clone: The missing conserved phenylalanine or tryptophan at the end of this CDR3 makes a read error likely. The CDR3 DNA reads TGCGCCAGCAGCCTGCACAGGGAGGGCAGCTACACCGTC. Residues: CASSLHREGSYTV. This rearrangement joins TRBV4-3 to TRBJ1-2, with D possibly being TRBD1 (6 bases). Trimming shortened V by 4 bases and J by 9 bases, and 15 bases separated the two germline ends. Germline V lookup: CDR1 LGHNA, CDR2 YSLEER. The CDR3 spans 13 residues.

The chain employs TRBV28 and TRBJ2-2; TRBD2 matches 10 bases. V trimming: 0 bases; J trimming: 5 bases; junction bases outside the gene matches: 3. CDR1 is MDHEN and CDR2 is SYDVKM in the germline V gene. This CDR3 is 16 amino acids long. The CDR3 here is CASSLWLAGDTGELFF. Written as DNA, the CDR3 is TGTGCCAGCAGTTTATGGCTAGCGGGAGATACCGGGGAGCTGTTTTTT. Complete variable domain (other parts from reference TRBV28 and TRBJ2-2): DVKVTQSSRYLVKRTGEKVFLECVQDMDHENMFWYRQDPGLGLRLIYFSYDVKMKEKGDIPEGYSVSREKKERFSLILESASTNQTSMYLCASSLWLAGDTGELFFGEGSRLTVL.

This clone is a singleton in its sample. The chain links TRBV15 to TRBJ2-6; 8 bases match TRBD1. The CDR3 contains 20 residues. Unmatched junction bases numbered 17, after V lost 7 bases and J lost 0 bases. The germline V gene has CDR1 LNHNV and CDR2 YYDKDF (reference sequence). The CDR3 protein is CATNADRDVQVFSGANVLTF. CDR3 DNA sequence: TGTGCCACCAACGCGGACAGGGACGTTCAGGTCTTCTCTGGGGCCAACGTCCTGACTTTC. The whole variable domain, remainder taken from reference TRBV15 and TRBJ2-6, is DAMVIQNPRYQVTQFGKPVTLSCSQTLNHNVMYWYQQKSSQAPKLLFHYYDKDFNNEADTPDNFQSRRPNTSFCFLDIRSPGLGDTAMYLCATNADRDVQVFSGANVLTFGAGSRLTVL.

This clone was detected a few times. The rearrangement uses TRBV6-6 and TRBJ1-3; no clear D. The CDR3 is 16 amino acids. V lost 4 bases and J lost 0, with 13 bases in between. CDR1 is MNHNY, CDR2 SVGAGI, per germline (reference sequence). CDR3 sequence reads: CASSLRTEGSGNTIYF. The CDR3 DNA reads TGTGCCAGCAGTTTGCGTACGGAGGGCTCTGGAAACACCATATATTTT.

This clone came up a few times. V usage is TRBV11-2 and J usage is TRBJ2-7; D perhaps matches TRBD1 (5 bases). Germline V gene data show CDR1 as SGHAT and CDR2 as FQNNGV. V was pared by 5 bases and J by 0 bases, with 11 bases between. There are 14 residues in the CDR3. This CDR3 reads CASSMTVISYEQYF. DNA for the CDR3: TGTGCCAGCAGCATGACAGTTATCTCCTACGAGCAGTACTTC.

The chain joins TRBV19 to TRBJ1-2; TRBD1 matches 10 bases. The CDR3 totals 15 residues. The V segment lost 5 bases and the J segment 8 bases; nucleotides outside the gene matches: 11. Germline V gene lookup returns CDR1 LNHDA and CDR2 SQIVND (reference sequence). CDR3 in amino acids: CASSAGTGERLGYTF. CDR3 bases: TGTGCCAGTAGTGCCGGGACAGGGGAGAGACTGGGCTACACCTTC.